The rows below give T cell receptor beta chains drawn from one sample of a study of T cells after yellow fever vaccination. TCRdb re-called the 5' RACE reads with MiXCR, one entry per CDR3 protein. In the table there are more than 50,000 distinct CDR3 sequences, about 5.6% of which are singletons. This specimen was PBMCs, either bulk or a sorted T-cell subset (CD4+, CD8+, memory, or dextramer-sorted; not recorded which), taken on the day of the yellow fever booster vaccination. The receptors here all came from a man between 18 and 29 years old who received the YFV17D yellow fever vaccine. CDR3s include the opening cysteine and the closing phenylalanine or tryptophan. Fields, in order: CDR3 DNA, CDR3 protein, J gene, V gene, D gene, clone size. A D gene is named only where the DNA matches it firmly. Part of the rows lack a size; the others show once, few, many or a class for expanded clones.

TGTGCCAGCAGCTTGGCGAAAGAGACCCAGTACTTC,CASSLAKETQYF,TRBJ2-5,TRBV7-2,NA,few
TGTGCCAGCAGCTCGTGGGACCGAAACCAAGAGACCCAGTACTTC,CASSSWDRNQETQYF,TRBJ2-5,TRBV7-9,NA,few
TGTGCCAGCAGCTTAGCTTGGACAGGGGAGGTTGGCTACACCTTC,CASSLAWTGEVGYTF,TRBJ1-2,TRBV7-9,TRBD1,few
TGTGCCAGCAGTTCGACAGGGAGGTACGCCGGGGAGCTGTTTTTT,CASSSTGRYAGELFF,TRBJ2-2,TRBV27,NA,many
TGTGCCAGCAGCATTGGACCCGGGACAGATACGCAGTATTTT,CASSIGPGTDTQYF,TRBJ2-3,TRBV12-3/TRBV12-4,NA,many
TGTGCCATCAGTGATAGGCAGCATAATTCACCCCTCCACTTT,CAISDRQHNSPLHF,TRBJ1-6,TRBV10-3,NA,NA
TGTGCCAGCACCCTTGGGGGGTCACGCACCGGGGAGCTGTTTTTT,CASTLGGSRTGELFF,TRBJ2-2,TRBV28,NA,NA
TGCAGTGCTAGACGGACTAGCACAGATACGCAGTATTTT,CSARRTSTDTQYF,TRBJ2-3,TRBV20-1,NA,many
TGCAGTGCTAGAGAGGGGAGGTTCCAGACCCAGTACTTC,CSAREGRFQTQYF,TRBJ2-5,TRBV20-1,NA,many
TGTGCCAGCAGCGTAGTAGGGGGGAACCAAGAGACCCAGTACTTC,CASSVVGGNQETQYF,TRBJ2-5,TRBV9,NA,few
TGTGCCATCAGTGGCCCCGGGACAGGGGGTGGCTATGGCTACACCTTC,CAISGPGTGGGYGYTF,TRBJ1-2,TRBV10-3,TRBD1,many
TGCGCCAGCGCTGGGGGGACTTTCACAGATACGCAGTATTTT,CASAGGTFTDTQYF,TRBJ2-3,TRBV5-1,NA,few
TGTGCCAGCAGCCAGGACAGGTTTTTCCGCTACACCTTC,CASSQDRFFRYTF,TRBJ1-2,TRBV12-3/TRBV12-4,TRBD1,many
TGCGCCAGCAGCCAAGTCGACGGTCCCCCTGACGAGCAGTACTTC,CASSQVDGPPDEQYF,TRBJ2-7,TRBV4-1,NA,many
TGTGCCAGCAGCTTAGGAGGGTGGGTCCGACCCAGCACTGAAAAACTGTTTTTT,CASSLGGWVRPSTEKLFF,TRBJ1-4,TRBV7-9,NA,NA